What follows is one T cell receptor (beta chain) and its context. Its antigen is currently unknown. The sample comes from a study of shared clonotypes between healthy human individuals. Study results and limitations: When compared with the clonotypes that were shared by all four sorted-subset donors, the non-shared clonotypes turned out to have lower generation probabilities. It was only blood that was sampled, and tissue repertoires likely differ. Clonotype sharing across donors was expected to vary with sequencing depth.

TCRdb's table, derived via immunoSEQ multiplex PCR, lists solely in-frame clones and lacks some. The repertoire holds a few million clones, with 93% as singletons. Naive CD8 cells lacked CD45RO, underwent positive selection for CCR7 and left out terminally differentiated effector memory CD45RA+ cells. Sequencing was done on a sample of naive CD8+ T cells from PBMCs. This clonotype originated in a man between 18 and 35 years old in good health. Some clones in this sample may be carry-over from other donors' samples.

The CDR3 loop is CASRNGRGNEQFF. CDR3 nucleotides: TGTGCCAGCAGGAACGGGAGAGGTAATGAGCAGTTCTTC. The V gene is TRBV28, the J gene TRBJ2-1; D might be TRBD2 (6 bases). This CDR3 comprises 13 residues. V was pared by 6 bases and J by 7 bases, with 13 bases between. The germline V gene has CDR1 MDHEN and CDR2 SYDVKM.